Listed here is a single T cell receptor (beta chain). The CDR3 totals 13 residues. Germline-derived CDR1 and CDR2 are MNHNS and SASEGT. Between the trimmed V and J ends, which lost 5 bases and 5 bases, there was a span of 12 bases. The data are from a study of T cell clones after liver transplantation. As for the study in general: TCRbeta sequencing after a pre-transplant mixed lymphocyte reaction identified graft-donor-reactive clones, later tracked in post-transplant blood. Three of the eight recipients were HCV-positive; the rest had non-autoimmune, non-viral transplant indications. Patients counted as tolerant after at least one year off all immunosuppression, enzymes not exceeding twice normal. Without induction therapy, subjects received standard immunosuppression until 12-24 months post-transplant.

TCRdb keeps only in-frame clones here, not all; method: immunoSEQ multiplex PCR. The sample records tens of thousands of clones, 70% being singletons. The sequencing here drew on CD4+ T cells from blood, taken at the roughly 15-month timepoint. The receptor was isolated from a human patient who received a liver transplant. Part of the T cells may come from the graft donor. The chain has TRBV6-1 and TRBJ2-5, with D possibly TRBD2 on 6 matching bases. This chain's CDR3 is CASSPGGAETQYF. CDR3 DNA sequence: TGTGCCAGCAGTCCTGGAGGGGCCGAGACCCAGTACTTC.